One T cell receptor (beta chain) is described in this entry. This clonotype has ten or more counts. Its binding antigen is unknown. Per-base qualities were not stored, and no clone one base away is much larger. Ophthalmopathy patients had moderately to severely active disease, Clinical Activity Score of at least 3, NOSPECS grade of at least 4, and disease duration under 3 months. Patients with other autoimmune diseases, uncontrolled infections, pregnancy or lactation were excluded. Clinical symptoms, serum thyroxine, TRAb, thyroid ultrasound and orbital computed tomography were used for diagnosis. PBMCs were isolated from about 10 ml of fresh peripheral blood by Ficoll-Paque density gradient centrifugation. Total RNA was extracted with Trizol reagent and quality-checked on an Agilent 2100 Bioanalyzer. This specimen belongs to a study of Graves' ophthalmopathy and Graves' hyperthyroidism listed by TCRdb under 2018. Notes on the research overall: Peripheral blood was collected before any treatment was given, at the time of initial diagnosis. The study used signatures of the TCR beta repertoire to tell Graves' ophthalmopathy apart from Graves' hyperthyroidism and to predict which patients would progress to ophthalmopathy. In total, under 150 blood samples were TCR-sequenced: fewer than 50 ophthalmopathy, some 75 hyperthyroidism and some 17 hyperthyroidism-to-ophthalmopathy patients. A discovery set of about 99 patients (43 ophthalmopathy, around 57 stable hyperthyroidism) was enrolled to explore V-J signatures distinguishing ophthalmopathy from hyperthyroidism. The independent validation cohort included about 19 hyperthyroidism patients plus 17 patients who later progressed from hyperthyroidism to ophthalmopathy. In roughly 6 hyperthyroidism patients, the T-cell repertoire of thyroid tissue was compared with the T-cell repertoire of blood. After sampling, hyperthyroidism patients received methimazole starting at 30 mg daily, and ophthalmopathy patients received high-dose intravenous methylprednisolone.

Study-wide findings and limitations: No statistical method was used to set the sample size in advance, and the investigators knew which group each participant was assigned to. Ophthalmopathy was separated from stable hyperthyroidism by the 13-signature model with around 88% sensitivity and roughly 83% specificity in cross-validation and with 80%/75% in the test set. In validation, the model predicted ophthalmopathy progression with about 71% sensitivity and about 77% specificity; some 13 predicted patients were CT-confirmed with GO in a median of approximately 6.2 months. Most expanded thyroid clonotypes with a frequency above 0.001 also appeared in blood, which suggests that blood repertoires may reflect the immune response in the thyroid.

V drops 10 bases and J drops 6 bases, leaving 19 bases in between. The CDR3 covers 14 residues, taking in both the cysteine and the phenylalanine. CDR3 DNA is the only sequence kept; it has 42 bases, read in frame from the first base. For repertoire sequencing, TCR beta CDR3 regions were amplified from RNA transcripts. The first round was an RT-PCR using HTBI primers with the Qiagen OneStep RT-PCR kit, and this first round was followed by a second-round multiplex PCR, then size selection and purification. The libraries underwent paired-end sequencing with 100 bp reads on an Illumina HiSeq2000. The authors processed their data as follows. Reads were processed with SOAPnuke, discarding reads with adapters, uncalled bases, mean Phred below 15, or no exact constant-primer or identifier match. COPE v1.2.5 was used to merge high-quality paired reads. Each unique nucleotide sequence was defined as a clonotype, and clonotypes were aligned to IMGT TRB V, D and J references with MiTCR v1.1. The analysis was limited to V-J combinations with a frequency above 0.0001, which together covered 98% to 99.2% of repertoires. For each V-J combination, a TCR clonal expansion and chaos score was defined as F50 clonal expansion divided by the chaos observed in the TCRdist matrix. Welch's t-statistics and random forest were used to reduce features to about a dozen V-J combinations, which were fed into a naive Bayes classifier. The Morisita-Horn index was used to measure how similar the thyroid and blood repertoires were. The raw public reads went through TCRdb reprocessing: fastp at Q25, MiXCR clone calling, in-frame beta chains kept. Identical CDR3 protein sequences are pooled into one entry, listed with their most common genes and DNA. TCRdb's processing, not the authors' own work, is the source of the V and J calls. This sample is represented by a few hundred thousand distinct CDR3 sequences; roughly a sixth of them were singletons. Roughly an eighth of the sample lies in the top ten.

The TCR originated in an adult man with Graves' ophthalmopathy. Sequences were obtained from peripheral blood. The sequence is built from TRBV12-3 or TRBV12-4 and TRBJ1-5; no D segment can be confidently identified. The nucleotide sequence is given as TGTGCCACCGGGGTCCGGGGAGAGGGTCAGCCCCAGCATTTT. It specifies CATGVRGEGQPQHF.